The rows below give T cell receptor beta chains drawn from one sample of a study of PD-1 blockade in classical Hodgkin lymphoma. Data came from immunoSEQ multiplex PCR; TCRdb stores just in-frame clones and leaves some out. Altogether about 89,000 clones are present, over 75% being singletons, with the ten largest covering about 2.9%. The sample in question was peripheral blood mononuclear cells (PBMCs), obtained before the fourth cycle of nivolumab. The receptors originated from a human donor with classical Hodgkin lymphoma. The CDR3 runs from the conserved cysteine through the conserved F or W. Fields, in order: CDR3 length, V gene, D gene, clone size, J gene, CDR3 protein, CDR3 DNA. A D gene is named only where the DNA matches it firmly. Only some rows state a clone size, as once, few, many or a class for expanded clones.

CDR3 length: 14
V gene: TRBV18
D gene: .
clone size: once
J gene: TRBJ1-1
CDR3 protein: CASSPESGYTEAFF
CDR3 DNA: TGTGCCAGCTCACCAGAGAGTGGGTACACTGAAGCTTTCTTT

CDR3 length: 12
V gene: TRBV5-6
D gene: .
clone size: few
J gene: TRBJ2-7
CDR3 protein: CASSLPGLEQYF
CDR3 DNA: TGTGCCAGCAGCTTGCCCGGGCTTGAGCAGTACTTC

CDR3 length: 13
V gene: TRBV6-5
D gene: .
clone size: .
J gene: TRBJ1-1
CDR3 protein: CASTPLGYTEAFF
CDR3 DNA: TGTGCCAGCACCCCGCTGGGTTACACTGAAGCTTTCTTT

CDR3 length: 12
V gene: TRBV7-9
D gene: .
clone size: .
J gene: TRBJ2-7
CDR3 protein: CASTSIGGEQYF
CDR3 DNA: TGTGCCAGCACCTCTATAGGGGGAGAGCAGTACTTC

CDR3 length: 13
V gene: TRBV30
D gene: .
clone size: .
J gene: TRBJ1-2
CDR3 protein: CAWSVNLNYGYTF
CDR3 DNA: TGTGCCTGGAGTGTGAATCTGAACTATGGCTACACCTTC

CDR3 length: 13
V gene: TRBV27
D gene: .
clone size: .
J gene: TRBJ1-5
CDR3 protein: CASRGDSNQPQHF
CDR3 DNA: TGTGCCAGCAGGGGGGACAGCAATCAGCCCCAGCATTTT

CDR3 length: 15
V gene: TRBV7-2
D gene: .
clone size: .
J gene: TRBJ1-2
CDR3 protein: CASSLNRQAPYGYTF
CDR3 DNA: TGTGCCAGCAGCTTAAACCGACAGGCCCCCTATGGCTACACCTTC

CDR3 length: 15
V gene: TRBV7-2
D gene: .
clone size: .
J gene: TRBJ2-5
CDR3 protein: CASTQGLGAGETQYF
CDR3 DNA: TGTGCCAGCACTCAAGGTTTGGGGGCAGGGGAGACCCAGTACTTC

CDR3 length: 15
V gene: TRBV4-3
D gene: TRBD1
clone size: .
J gene: TRBJ1-1
CDR3 protein: CASSQPAGGGTEAFF
CDR3 DNA: TGCGCCAGCAGCCAACCAGCAGGGGGGGGCACTGAAGCTTTCTTT

CDR3 length: 18
V gene: TRBV27
D gene: TRBD2
clone size: .
J gene: TRBJ2-1
CDR3 protein: CASSLNPNRAGAYNEQFF
CDR3 DNA: TGTGCCAGCAGTTTAAACCCCAATAGGGCGGGGGCCTACAATGAGCAGTTCTTC

CDR3 length: 14
V gene: TRBV7-2
D gene: TRBD1
clone size: .
J gene: TRBJ1-1
CDR3 protein: CASSRTGVNTEAFF
CDR3 DNA: TGTGCCAGCAGCCGGACAGGGGTGAACACTGAAGCTTTCTTT

CDR3 length: 16
V gene: TRBV19
D gene: .
clone size: .
J gene: TRBJ1-5
CDR3 protein: CASSIFQAGNNQPQHF
CDR3 DNA: TGTGCCAGTAGTATATTTCAGGCAGGGAACAATCAGCCCCAGCATTTT

CDR3 length: 14
V gene: TRBV27
D gene: TRBD1
clone size: .
J gene: TRBJ2-5
CDR3 protein: CASRRDRGQETQYF
CDR3 DNA: TGTGCCAGCAGGCGGGACAGGGGTCAAGAGACCCAGTACTTC

CDR3 length: 16
V gene: TRBV4-1
D gene: .
clone size: .
J gene: TRBJ2-2
CDR3 protein: CASSWGVRVVTGELFF
CDR3 DNA: TGCGCCAGCAGCTGGGGGGTCAGGGTGGTCACCGGGGAGCTGTTTTTT

CDR3 length: 16
V gene: TRBV12-2
D gene: .
clone size: .
J gene: TRBJ1-5
CDR3 protein: CASRQGQLGGNQPQHF
CDR3 DNA: TGTGCAAGTCGCCAAGGACAGCTAGGGGGCAATCAGCCCCAGCATTTT

CDR3 length: 14
V gene: TRBV2
D gene: .
clone size: few
J gene: TRBJ2-7
CDR3 protein: CASRSRDFFYEQYF
CDR3 DNA: TGTGCCAGCAGGTCTCGGGACTTTTTCTACGAGCAGTACTTC

CDR3 length: 15
V gene: TRBV4-3
D gene: .
clone size: .
J gene: TRBJ2-7
CDR3 protein: CASSQDRGRGPEQYF
CDR3 DNA: TGCGCCAGCAGCCAAGATCGTGGCCGGGGACCCGAGCAGTACTTC

CDR3 length: 16
V gene: TRBV4-3
D gene: .
clone size: .
J gene: TRBJ1-2
CDR3 protein: CASSQDRAGEPGGYTF
CDR3 DNA: TGCGCCAGCAGCCAAGATCGGGCGGGGGAGCCGGGGGGCTACACCTTC

CDR3 length: 14
V gene: TRBV28
D gene: TRBD1
clone size: .
J gene: TRBJ1-5
CDR3 protein: CASSPGQSDQPQHF
CDR3 DNA: TGTGCCAGCAGTCCGGGACAGAGCGATCAGCCCCAGCATTTT

CDR3 length: 13
V gene: TRBV5-1
D gene: .
clone size: .
J gene: TRBJ1-5
CDR3 protein: CASSLGADQPQHF
CDR3 DNA: TGCGCCAGCAGCTTGGGTGCAGATCAGCCCCAGCATTTT

CDR3 length: 17
V gene: TRBV19
D gene: .
clone size: .
J gene: TRBJ1-4
CDR3 protein: CASSIGTAGHRFEKLFF
CDR3 DNA: TGTGCCAGTAGTATAGGCACCGCGGGACACCGCTTTGAAAAACTGTTTTTT

CDR3 length: 13
V gene: TRBV27
D gene: TRBD1
clone size: medium-sized
J gene: TRBJ1-1
CDR3 protein: CASSPGTGTEAFF
CDR3 DNA: TGTGCCAGCAGTCCTGGGACAGGCACTGAAGCTTTCTTT

CDR3 length: 14
V gene: TRBV9
D gene: .
clone size: .
J gene: TRBJ1-4
CDR3 protein: CASSKGGNDEKLFF
CDR3 DNA: TGTGCCAGCAGCAAGGGTGGTAATGATGAAAAACTGTTTTTT

CDR3 length: 16
V gene: TRBV7-9
D gene: TRBD1
clone size: once
J gene: TRBJ2-1
CDR3 protein: CASSPTGGRTENEQFF
CDR3 DNA: TGTGCCAGCAGCCCAACAGGGGGCAGGACGGAAAATGAGCAGTTCTTC

CDR3 length: 13
V gene: TRBV19
D gene: .
clone size: .
J gene: TRBJ1-4
CDR3 protein: CASSTNNNEKLFF
CDR3 DNA: TGTGCCAGTAGTACGAACAACAATGAAAAACTGTTTTTT

CDR3 length: 15
V gene: TRBV27
D gene: .
clone size: .
J gene: TRBJ1-1
CDR3 protein: CASRRTAIQNTEAFF
CDR3 DNA: TGTGCCAGCAGGCGTACAGCCATACAGAACACTGAAGCTTTCTTT

CDR3 length: 14
V gene: TRBV9
D gene: .
clone size: .
J gene: TRBJ1-4
CDR3 protein: CASSVSSTNEKLFF
CDR3 DNA: TGTGCCAGCAGCGTCAGCAGCACAAATGAAAAACTGTTTTTT

CDR3 length: 15
V gene: TRBV11-2
D gene: .
clone size: .
J gene: TRBJ2-3
CDR3 protein: CASSPTGYRTDTQYF
CDR3 DNA: TGTGCCAGCAGCCCTACAGGGTATCGAACAGATACGCAGTATTTT

CDR3 length: 16
V gene: TRBV4-3
D gene: .
clone size: .
J gene: TRBJ2-1
CDR3 protein: CASSQVGEFVPNEQFF
CDR3 DNA: TGCGCCAGCAGCCAAGTCGGCGAATTCGTTCCCAATGAGCAGTTCTTC

CDR3 length: 18
V gene: TRBV18
D gene: TRBD1
clone size: .
J gene: TRBJ1-4
CDR3 protein: CASSPDRSPFSTNEKLFF
CDR3 DNA: TGTGCCAGCTCACCGGACAGGTCCCCTTTTTCAACTAATGAAAAACTGTTTTTT

CDR3 length: 19
V gene: TRBV5-6
D gene: .
clone size: few
J gene: TRBJ1-5
CDR3 protein: CASSLVYRGPAYSNQPQHF
CDR3 DNA: TGTGCCAGCAGCTTGGTCTATAGAGGACCGGCTTATAGCAATCAGCCCCAGCATTTT

CDR3 length: 17
V gene: TRBV16
D gene: TRBD1
clone size: .
J gene: TRBJ1-4
CDR3 protein: CASSRTGGAGRNEKLFF
CDR3 DNA: TGTGCCAGCAGCCGCACAGGGGGCGCAGGTCGAAATGAAAAACTGTTTTTT

CDR3 length: 14
V gene: TRBV5-1
D gene: .
clone size: .
J gene: TRBJ1-1
CDR3 protein: CASSSGTSNTEAFF
CDR3 DNA: TGCGCCAGCAGCTCCGGGACTAGCAACACTGAAGCTTTCTTT

CDR3 length: 16
V gene: TRBV5-1
D gene: TRBD2
clone size: .
J gene: TRBJ2-5
CDR3 protein: CASSLAQAGGAETQYF
CDR3 DNA: TGCGCCAGCAGCTTAGCCCAAGCGGGGGGGGCAGAGACCCAGTACTTC

CDR3 length: 12
V gene: TRBV7-2
D gene: TRBD2
clone size: .
J gene: TRBJ2-3
CDR3 protein: CASSSLAGAQYF
CDR3 DNA: TGTGCCAGCAGCTCCCTAGCGGGGGCGCAGTATTTT